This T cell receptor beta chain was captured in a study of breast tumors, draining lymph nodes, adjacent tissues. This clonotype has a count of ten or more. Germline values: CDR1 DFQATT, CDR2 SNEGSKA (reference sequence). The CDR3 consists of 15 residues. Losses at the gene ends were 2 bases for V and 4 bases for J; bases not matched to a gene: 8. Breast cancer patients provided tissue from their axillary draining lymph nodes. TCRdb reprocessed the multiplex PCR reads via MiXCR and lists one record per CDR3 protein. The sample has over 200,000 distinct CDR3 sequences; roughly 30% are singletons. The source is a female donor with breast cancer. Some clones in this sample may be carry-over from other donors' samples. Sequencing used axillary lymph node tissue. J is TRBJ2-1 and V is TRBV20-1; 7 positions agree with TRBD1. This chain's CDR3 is CSARSPRQGYNEQFF. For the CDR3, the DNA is TGCAGTGCTAGATCGCCCCGACAGGGATACAATGAGCAGTTCTTC.